Below, one TCR beta chain is given with its context. The data were obtained in a study of ipilimumab plus nivolumab after autologous stem cell transplantation. Study information: Median doses per patient: a few ipilimumab, about 8 nivolumab.

Trimming cost V 6 bases and J 8 bases, with 11 bases left between them. There are 12 residues in the CDR3. Germline V CDR1 and CDR2: LNHNV, YYDKDF (reference sequence). Profiling relied on immunoSEQ multiplex PCR, and the TCRdb table lists in-frame clones only, not all of them. The sample lists 15,000 or so clones, around 81% seen once, with approximately 22% in the top ten. The gene calls are TRBV15 and TRBJ2-1; perhaps TRBD2 as D (5 bases). The starting material was PBMCs, obtained in a trial of ipilimumab plus nivolumab as post-transplant consolidation. This clonotype originated in a male donor with diffuse large B-cell lymphoma. This CDR3 reads CATRAGEYEQFF. The CDR3 DNA is TGTGCCACCAGGGCGGGTGAGTATGAGCAGTTCTTC.